The rows below give T cell receptor beta chains drawn from one sample of a study of T cells after yellow fever vaccination. TCRdb re-analysed the 5' RACE reads in MiXCR, keeping a single row per CDR3 protein. Of roughly 300,000 distinct CDR3 sequences in the sample, 6.8% are singletons; the top ten hold over 15%. The sample in question was PBMCs, obtained more than 35 days after the first yellow fever vaccination. The receptors originated from a young man who received the YFV17D yellow fever vaccine. The CDR3 runs from the conserved cysteine through the conserved F or W. D genes are given only for firm matches. Clone size is not always given. Where it is, it says once, few, many or a class for expanded clones.

d_gene: .
v_gene: TRBV5-1
abundance: few
j_gene: TRBJ1-3
len: 16
CDR3nt: TGCGCCAGCAGCCCCGGGACCACGGTCTCTGGAAACACCATATATTTT
CDR3aa: CASSPGTTVSGNTIYF

d_gene: .
v_gene: TRBV11-3
abundance: few
j_gene: TRBJ2-1
len: 13
CDR3nt: TGTGCCAGCAGCTTAGAACAGGAGAATGAGCAGTTCTTC
CDR3aa: CASSLEQENEQFF

d_gene: .
v_gene: TRBV7-3
abundance: .
j_gene: TRBJ2-1
len: 16
CDR3nt: TGTGCCAGCAGCCCCTTCGGGGGATACTCCTACAATGAGCAGTTCTTC
CDR3aa: CASSPFGGYSYNEQFF

d_gene: .
v_gene: TRBV29-1
abundance: many
j_gene: TRBJ2-3
len: 15
CDR3nt: TGCAGCGGGGTCTTGTCGATAGCATCGGGAGATACGCAGTATTTT
CDR3aa: CSGVLSIASGDTQYF

d_gene: .
v_gene: TRBV6-1
abundance: few
j_gene: TRBJ1-5
len: 12
CDR3nt: TGTGCCAGCAGACCGCCCAATCAGCCCCAGCATTTT
CDR3aa: CASRPPNQPQHF

d_gene: .
v_gene: TRBV7-8
abundance: .
j_gene: TRBJ1-6
len: 13
CDR3nt: TGTGCCAGCAGCTTAGGGGAGGTTCGGGCCCTCCACTTT
CDR3aa: CASSLGEVRALHF

d_gene: .
v_gene: TRBV20-1
abundance: .
j_gene: TRBJ1-1
len: 12
CDR3nt: TGCAGTGCCCCACCCAGGGAGACTGAAGCTTTCTTT
CDR3aa: CSAPPRETEAFF

d_gene: .
v_gene: TRBV7-9
abundance: .
j_gene: TRBJ2-3
len: 13
CDR3nt: TGTGCCAGCAGCTTAAAATCCCAGGATACGCAGTATTTC
CDR3aa: CASSLKSQDTQYF

d_gene: TRBD1
v_gene: TRBV2
abundance: few
j_gene: TRBJ1-6
len: 15
CDR3nt: TGTGCCAGCAGTGCCAGGGGGCCGTATAATTCACCCCTCCACTTT
CDR3aa: CASSARGPYNSPLHF

d_gene: TRBD2
v_gene: TRBV11-2
abundance: few
j_gene: TRBJ2-1
len: 19
CDR3nt: TGTGCCAGCAGCGTCCAACTAGCGGGGGCCTGGGGATCCTACAATGAGCAGTTCTTC
CDR3aa: CASSVQLAGAWGSYNEQFF

d_gene: TRBD1
v_gene: TRBV12-3/TRBV12-4
abundance: .
j_gene: TRBJ2-7
len: 16
CDR3nt: TGTGCCAGCAGTCCCACGACAGGGCTTCCCCCCTACGAGCAGTACTTC
CDR3aa: CASSPTTGLPPYEQYF

d_gene: .
v_gene: TRBV20-1
abundance: few
j_gene: TRBJ2-1
len: 15
CDR3nt: TGCAGTGCTAGAGACTGGGGGGTTGGCGCCAATGAGCAGTTCTTC
CDR3aa: CSARDWGVGANEQFF

d_gene: .
v_gene: TRBV15
abundance: few
j_gene: TRBJ1-2
len: 17
CDR3nt: TGTGCCACCAGCAGAGATCGTTTTGGGGACAAAGGATTTGGCTACACCTTC
CDR3aa: CATSRDRFGDKGFGYTF

d_gene: .
v_gene: TRBV7-9
abundance: .
j_gene: TRBJ2-7
len: 15
CDR3nt: TGTGCCAGCAGCTTAGGAACCGGAGGGGGGGACGAGCAGTACTTC
CDR3aa: CASSLGTGGGDEQYF

d_gene: TRBD1
v_gene: TRBV10-3
abundance: .
j_gene: TRBJ1-2
len: 13
CDR3nt: TGTGCCATCCTGGGACAGTCGGTTAGTAGCTACACCTTC
CDR3aa: CAILGQSVSSYTF

d_gene: TRBD2
v_gene: TRBV19
abundance: .
j_gene: TRBJ2-5
len: 15
CDR3nt: TGTGCCAGTAGTATGCCGACTAGCGGTCTGGAGACCCAGTACTTC
CDR3aa: CASSMPTSGLETQYF

d_gene: .
v_gene: TRBV4-3
abundance: few
j_gene: TRBJ1-5
len: 13
CDR3nt: TGCGCCAGCAGCCAAGTGATAGGACAGCCCCAGCATTTT
CDR3aa: CASSQVIGQPQHF

d_gene: .
v_gene: TRBV27
abundance: .
j_gene: TRBJ2-1
len: 15
CDR3nt: TGTGCCAGCAGCAGATACCGAGACCGCCTAGGGGAGCAGTTCTTC
CDR3aa: CASSRYRDRLGEQFF

d_gene: .
v_gene: TRBV12-3/TRBV12-4
abundance: few
j_gene: TRBJ1-1
len: 14
CDR3nt: TGTGCCAGCACTACGGGCCATTTCGGCACTGAAGCTTTCTTT
CDR3aa: CASTTGHFGTEAFF

d_gene: .
v_gene: TRBV20-1
abundance: .
j_gene: TRBJ1-5
len: 14
CDR3nt: TGCAGTGCTAGAGATACCAGATCCAATCAGCCCCAGCATTTT
CDR3aa: CSARDTRSNQPQHF

d_gene: .
v_gene: TRBV23-1
abundance: .
j_gene: TRBJ2-1
len: 16
CDR3nt: TGCGCCAGCTGCCAGCGGATCCCCTCCGACTACAATGAGCAGTTCTTC
CDR3aa: CASCQRIPSDYNEQFF

d_gene: .
v_gene: TRBV11-2
abundance: .
j_gene: TRBJ2-5
len: 15
CDR3nt: TGTGCCAGCAGCTTAGACCCGAATCCGGCAGAGACCCAGTACTTC
CDR3aa: CASSLDPNPAETQYF

d_gene: TRBD2
v_gene: TRBV9
abundance: .
j_gene: TRBJ2-3
len: 16
CDR3nt: TGTGCCAGCAGCGTAGCAAGCGGGGGGGCCGGAGATACGCAGTATTTT
CDR3aa: CASSVASGGAGDTQYF

d_gene: .
v_gene: TRBV6-5
abundance: .
j_gene: TRBJ2-1
len: 14
CDR3nt: TGTGCCAGCAGTTATGATGCTAGAGGGTATGAGCAGTTCTTC
CDR3aa: CASSYDARGYEQFF

d_gene: TRBD1
v_gene: TRBV11-2
abundance: few
j_gene: TRBJ2-2
len: 17
CDR3nt: TGTGCCAGCAGCTTAGAATGGGGGACAGGGAACTCCGGGGAGCTGTTTTTT
CDR3aa: CASSLEWGTGNSGELFF

d_gene: .
v_gene: TRBV29-1
abundance: many
j_gene: TRBJ2-5
len: 11
CDR3nt: TGCAGCGGGAATTCGAAAGAGACCCAGTACTTC
CDR3aa: CSGNSKETQYF

d_gene: .
v_gene: TRBV7-6
abundance: .
j_gene: TRBJ1-5
len: 14
CDR3nt: TGTGCCAGCAGCTTATTTTGGGGGGATCAGCCCCAGCATTTT
CDR3aa: CASSLFWGDQPQHF

d_gene: TRBD1
v_gene: TRBV28
abundance: many
j_gene: TRBJ2-7
len: 13
CDR3nt: TGTGCCAGCAGCCCGGGACAGACCTACGAGCAGTACTTC
CDR3aa: CASSPGQTYEQYF

d_gene: TRBD1
v_gene: TRBV5-1
abundance: .
j_gene: TRBJ1-2
len: 15
CDR3nt: TGCGCCAGCAGCTTGGCTTTCGGACAGGGATATGGCTACACCTTC
CDR3aa: CASSLAFGQGYGYTF

d_gene: TRBD1
v_gene: TRBV7-8
abundance: few
j_gene: TRBJ2-7
len: 16
CDR3nt: TGTGCCAGCAGCTTCGGGGACAGGGGGATCTCCTACGAGCAGTACTTC
CDR3aa: CASSFGDRGISYEQYF

d_gene: .
v_gene: TRBV5-1
abundance: many
j_gene: TRBJ2-5
len: 12
CDR3nt: TGCGCCAGCAGCCACACACTGGACACGATTGTCTTC
CDR3aa: CASSHTLDTIVF

d_gene: .
v_gene: TRBV7-2
abundance: few
j_gene: TRBJ2-7
len: 13
CDR3nt: TGTGCCAGCAGCTCCGCGGCCCCGGGTGAGCAGTACTTC
CDR3aa: CASSSAAPGEQYF

d_gene: .
v_gene: TRBV2
abundance: .
j_gene: TRBJ1-3
len: 13
CDR3nt: TGTGCCAGCAGTTGGACGAGGGGAAACACCATATATTTT
CDR3aa: CASSWTRGNTIYF

d_gene: .
v_gene: TRBV7-9
abundance: few
j_gene: TRBJ1-5
len: 13
CDR3nt: TGTGCCAGCAGCCGACAAATTAATCAGCCCCAGCATTTT
CDR3aa: CASSRQINQPQHF

d_gene: .
v_gene: TRBV11-2
abundance: .
j_gene: TRBJ2-3
len: 15
CDR3nt: TGTGCCAGCAGCTTAGATCGCGCAGGGCCAGATACGCAGTATTTT
CDR3aa: CASSLDRAGPDTQYF

d_gene: .
v_gene: TRBV27
abundance: many
j_gene: TRBJ2-3
len: 15
CDR3nt: TGTGCCAGCAGTCCGCGGGGGCAGGGGAAAGATACGCAGTATTTT
CDR3aa: CASSPRGQGKDTQYF

d_gene: .
v_gene: TRBV18
abundance: once
j_gene: TRBJ2-5
len: 14
CDR3nt: TGTGCCAGCTCACCATCGGAGGGAGAAGAGACCCAGTACTTC
CDR3aa: CASSPSEGEETQYF

d_gene: .
v_gene: TRBV5-4
abundance: .
j_gene: TRBJ1-1
len: 14
CDR3nt: TGTGCCAGCAGCTTGGAGGGGGGACGGACTGAAGCTTTCTTT
CDR3aa: CASSLEGGRTEAFF

d_gene: TRBD1
v_gene: TRBV19
abundance: many
j_gene: TRBJ1-5
len: 15
CDR3nt: TGTGCCAGTAGTCGGACAGGGGGAGGCAATCAGCCCCAGCATTTT
CDR3aa: CASSRTGGGNQPQHF

d_gene: .
v_gene: TRBV7-2
abundance: few
j_gene: TRBJ2-1
len: 14
CDR3nt: TGTGCCAGCAGCTTAGCCGGGACGATTGGTGAGCAGTTCTTC
CDR3aa: CASSLAGTIGEQFF

d_gene: TRBD1
v_gene: TRBV7-2
abundance: .
j_gene: TRBJ2-5
len: 14
CDR3nt: TGTGCCAGCAGCCGACAGGGGATCCAAGAGACCCAGTACTTC
CDR3aa: CASSRQGIQETQYF

d_gene: TRBD2
v_gene: TRBV7-2
abundance: few
j_gene: TRBJ2-7
len: 16
CDR3nt: TGTGCCAGCAGCCCCCGACCGACGGGAGGAGGGCCCGAGCAGTACTTC
CDR3aa: CASSPRPTGGGPEQYF